The clone carrying this TCR beta chain has only a few counts. The sample comes from a study of blood T cell repertoires in COVID-19. Participants came from some 26 US areas, aged about 18 to 95 years. The study counted Cohort 3 donors as recovered given two negative PCRs, clearance, or symptom resolution. The CDR3 is 15 amino acids. CDR1 SGHRS and CDR2 YFSETQ come from the germline V gene. The ends were cut back, 4 bases at V and 4 bases at J, with 15 bases in the middle. In the original processing: Amplification from reference gene primers served as the basis for estimated nucleated cell counts. The method was immunoSEQ multiplex PCR; TCRdb's version includes in-frame clones alone and lacks a portion of them. Clonal size and the V and J genes are those of that table, whereas D and trimming came from the DNA. The table has under 200,000 clones, 75% to 85% seen once.

The material sequenced was PBMCs or T cells enriched from blood (not recorded which). The receptor comes from an older woman who had recovered from COVID-19. The V and J genes are TRBV5-1 and TRBJ2-1; D unresolved. The CDR3: CASSLTTYTYNEQFF. The CDR3 bases are TGCGCCAGCAGCCTTACTACCTACACTTACAATGAGCAGTTCTTC.